Listed below are T cell receptor beta chains from one sample, sequenced in a study of cytomegalovirus exposure and HLA in healthy donors. Data came from immunoSEQ multiplex PCR; TCRdb stores just in-frame clones and leaves some out. The data show about 110,000 clones, about 70% seen once. The specimen was PBMCs. The source is a woman in her twenties or thirties in good health and CMV-seronegative. Each CDR3 is given with its conserved first and last residue. Fields, in order: CDR3 DNA, CDR3 protein, J gene, clone size, D gene, V gene. The D gene is left open where the match is weak. Clone size is not always given. Where it is, it says once, few, many or a class for expanded clones.

CDR3nt: TGTGCCAGCAGCCCCCTCCCTTATGAGCAGTTCTTC; CDR3aa: CASSPLPYEQFF; j_gene: TRBJ2-1; abundance: -; d_gene: -; v_gene: TRBV7-9
CDR3nt: TGTGCCAGTAGTACTGGGAGCACTGAAGCTTTCTTT; CDR3aa: CASSTGSTEAFF; j_gene: TRBJ1-1; abundance: -; d_gene: -; v_gene: TRBV19
CDR3nt: TGTGCCAGCATCGCGGGGCCGGAAGCTTTCTTT; CDR3aa: CASIAGPEAFF; j_gene: TRBJ1-1; abundance: few; d_gene: -; v_gene: TRBV25-1
CDR3nt: TGCGCCAGCAGCATCAGACAGGGCCCAGATACGCAGTATTTT; CDR3aa: CASSIRQGPDTQYF; j_gene: TRBJ2-3; abundance: -; d_gene: TRBD1; v_gene: TRBV5-1
CDR3nt: TGCGCCAGCAGCTTCGACAGTAAGACCATGAACACTGAAGCTTTCTTT; CDR3aa: CASSFDSKTMNTEAFF; j_gene: TRBJ1-1; abundance: -; d_gene: -; v_gene: TRBV5-1
CDR3nt: TGTGCCAGCTCAGCTAGTACCGAAAAACTGTTTTTT; CDR3aa: CASSASTEKLFF; j_gene: TRBJ1-4; abundance: -; d_gene: -; v_gene: TRBV18
CDR3nt: TGTGCCTGGGCCACCGGGACAGGGAACTCACCCCTCCACTTT; CDR3aa: CAWATGTGNSPLHF; j_gene: TRBJ1-6; abundance: few; d_gene: TRBD1; v_gene: TRBV30
CDR3nt: TGTGCCAGCAGCTCGAGCATCTACAGAGACACTGAAGCTTTCTTT; CDR3aa: CASSSSIYRDTEAFF; j_gene: TRBJ1-1; abundance: -; d_gene: -; v_gene: TRBV7-2
CDR3nt: TGCGCCAGCAGCTTGGGACAGGGAAGCAATCAGCCCCAGCATTTT; CDR3aa: CASSLGQGSNQPQHF; j_gene: TRBJ1-5; abundance: -; d_gene: TRBD1; v_gene: TRBV5-1
CDR3nt: -; CDR3aa: CASSEFGQGSSLWYF; j_gene: TRBJ2-7; abundance: -; d_gene: -; v_gene: TRBV6-1
CDR3nt: TGTGCCAGCAGCGCCTCAGGGGACTATGGCTACACCTTC; CDR3aa: CASSASGDYGYTF; j_gene: TRBJ1-2; abundance: once; d_gene: -; v_gene: TRBV9
CDR3nt: TGTGCCAGCAGGGCCCGGGACAGCCACTACAATGAGCAGTTCTTC; CDR3aa: CASRARDSHYNEQFF; j_gene: TRBJ2-1; abundance: few; d_gene: TRBD1; v_gene: TRBV27
CDR3nt: TGTGCCAGCAGCCTAGGGGATAACACTGAAGCTTTCTTT; CDR3aa: CASSLGDNTEAFF; j_gene: TRBJ1-1; abundance: -; d_gene: -; v_gene: TRBV27